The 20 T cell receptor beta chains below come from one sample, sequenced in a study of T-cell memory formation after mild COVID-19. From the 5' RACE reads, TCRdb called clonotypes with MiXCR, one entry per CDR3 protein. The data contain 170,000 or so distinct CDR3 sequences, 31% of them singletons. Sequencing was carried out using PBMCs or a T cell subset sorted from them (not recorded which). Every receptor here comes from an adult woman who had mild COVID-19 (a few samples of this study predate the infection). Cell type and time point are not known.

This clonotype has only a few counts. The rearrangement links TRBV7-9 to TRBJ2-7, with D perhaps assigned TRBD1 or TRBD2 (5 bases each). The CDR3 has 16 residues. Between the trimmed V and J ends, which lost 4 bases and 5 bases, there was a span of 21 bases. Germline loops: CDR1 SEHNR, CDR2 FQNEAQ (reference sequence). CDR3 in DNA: TGTGCCAGCAGCTCCCTTGAGGTGGGCCGGGACGACGAGCAGTACTTC. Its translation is CASSSLEVGRDDEQYF.

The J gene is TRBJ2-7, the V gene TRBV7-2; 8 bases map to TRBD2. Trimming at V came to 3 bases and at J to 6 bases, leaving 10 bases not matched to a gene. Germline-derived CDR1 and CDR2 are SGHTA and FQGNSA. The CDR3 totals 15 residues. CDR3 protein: CASSLSPAGVGEQYF. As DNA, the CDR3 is TGTGCCAGCAGCTTGTCCCCAGCGGGAGTTGGCGAGCAGTACTTC.

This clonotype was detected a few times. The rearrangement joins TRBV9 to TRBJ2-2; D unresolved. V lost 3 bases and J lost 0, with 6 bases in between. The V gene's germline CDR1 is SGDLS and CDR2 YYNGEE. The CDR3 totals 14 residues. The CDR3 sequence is CASSGLANTGELFF. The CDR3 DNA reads TGTGCCAGCAGCGGGCTCGCGAACACCGGGGAGCTGTTTTTT.

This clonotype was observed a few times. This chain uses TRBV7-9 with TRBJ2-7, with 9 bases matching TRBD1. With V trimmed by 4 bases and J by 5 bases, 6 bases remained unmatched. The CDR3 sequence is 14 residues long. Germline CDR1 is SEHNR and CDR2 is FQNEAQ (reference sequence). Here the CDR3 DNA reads TGTGCCAGCAGCTCCGGGACAGGGCCTGACGAGCAGTACTTC. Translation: CASSSGTGPDEQYF.

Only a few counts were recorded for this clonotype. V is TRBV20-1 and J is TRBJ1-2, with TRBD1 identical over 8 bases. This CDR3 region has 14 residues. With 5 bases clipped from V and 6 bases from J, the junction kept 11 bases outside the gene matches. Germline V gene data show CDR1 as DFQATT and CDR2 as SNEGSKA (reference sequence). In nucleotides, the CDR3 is TGCAGTGCTCTGAAGGTCTCAGGGGGCCATGGCTACACCTTC. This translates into CSALKVSGGHGYTF.

As DNA, the CDR3 is TGTGCCACCAGTGACGCTTCTGACCCCCGGCAGCCCCAGCATTTT. Protein sequence: CATSDASDPRQPQHF. The chain employs TRBV24-1 and TRBJ1-5, with no clear D. Germline CDR1 KGHDR, CDR2 SFDVKD. This CDR3 contains 15 residues. The germline V and J ends were trimmed by 4 bases and 7 bases, with 16 bases remaining between them.

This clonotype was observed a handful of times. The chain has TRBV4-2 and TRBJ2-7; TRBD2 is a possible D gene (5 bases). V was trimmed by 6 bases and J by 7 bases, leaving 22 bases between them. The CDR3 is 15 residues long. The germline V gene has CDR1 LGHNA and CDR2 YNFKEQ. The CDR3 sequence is CASRPQLAAPGEQYF. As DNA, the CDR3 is TGTGCCAGCAGACCACAGCTAGCAGCACCCGGGGAGCAGTACTTC.

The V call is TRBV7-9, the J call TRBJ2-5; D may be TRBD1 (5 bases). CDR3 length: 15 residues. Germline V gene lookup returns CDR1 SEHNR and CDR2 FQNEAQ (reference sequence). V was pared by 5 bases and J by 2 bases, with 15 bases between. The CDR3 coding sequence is TGTGCCAGCAGCCTAAGCCCAGCAGGGCAAGAGACCCAGTACTTC. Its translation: CASSLSPAGQETQYF.

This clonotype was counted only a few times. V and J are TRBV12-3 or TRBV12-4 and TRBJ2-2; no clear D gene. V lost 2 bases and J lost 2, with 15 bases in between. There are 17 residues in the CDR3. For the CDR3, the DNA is TGTGCCAGCAGTTTAAGTGGGCCCCCTAAAAACACCGGGGAGCTGTTTTTT. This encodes CASSLSGPPKNTGELFF.

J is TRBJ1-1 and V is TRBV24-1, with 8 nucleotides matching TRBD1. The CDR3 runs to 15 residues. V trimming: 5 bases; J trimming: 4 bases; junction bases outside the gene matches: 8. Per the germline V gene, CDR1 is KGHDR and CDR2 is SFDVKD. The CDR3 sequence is CATSVGTGVGTEAFF. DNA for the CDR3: TGTGCCACCAGTGTCGGGACAGGAGTGGGCACTGAAGCTTTCTTT.

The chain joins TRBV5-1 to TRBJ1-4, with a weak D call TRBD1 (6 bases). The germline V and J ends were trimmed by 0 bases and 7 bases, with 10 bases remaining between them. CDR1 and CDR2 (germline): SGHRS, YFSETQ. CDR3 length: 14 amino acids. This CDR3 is CASSLGQGREKLFF. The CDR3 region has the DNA TGCGCCAGCAGCTTGGGTCAGGGGCGTGAAAAACTGTTTTTT.

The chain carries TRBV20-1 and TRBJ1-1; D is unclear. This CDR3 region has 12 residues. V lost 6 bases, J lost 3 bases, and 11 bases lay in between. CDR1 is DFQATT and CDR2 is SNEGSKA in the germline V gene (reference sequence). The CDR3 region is CSAGERDTEAFF. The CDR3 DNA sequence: TGCAGTGCCGGGGAGAGGGACACTGAAGCTTTCTTT.

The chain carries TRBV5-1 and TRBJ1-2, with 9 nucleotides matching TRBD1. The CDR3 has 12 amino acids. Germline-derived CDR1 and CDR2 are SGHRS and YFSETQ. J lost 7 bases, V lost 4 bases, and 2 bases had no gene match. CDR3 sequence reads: CASSQTGGGYTF. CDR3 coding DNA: TGCGCCAGCAGCCAGACAGGGGGTGGCTACACCTTC.

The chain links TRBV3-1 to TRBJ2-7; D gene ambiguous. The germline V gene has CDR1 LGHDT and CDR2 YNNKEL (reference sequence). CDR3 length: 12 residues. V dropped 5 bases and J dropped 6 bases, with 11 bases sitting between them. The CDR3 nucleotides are TGTGCCAGCAGCTTGACGGACGGCGAGCAGTACTTC. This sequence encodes CASSLTDGEQYF.

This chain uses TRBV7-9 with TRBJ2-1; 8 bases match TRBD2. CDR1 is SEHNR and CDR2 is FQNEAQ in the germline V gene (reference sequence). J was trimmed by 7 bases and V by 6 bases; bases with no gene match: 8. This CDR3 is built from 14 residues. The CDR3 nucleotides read TGTGCCAGCAGAGCGGGAGTGGGTACGAATGAGCAGTTCTTC. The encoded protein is CASRAGVGTNEQFF.

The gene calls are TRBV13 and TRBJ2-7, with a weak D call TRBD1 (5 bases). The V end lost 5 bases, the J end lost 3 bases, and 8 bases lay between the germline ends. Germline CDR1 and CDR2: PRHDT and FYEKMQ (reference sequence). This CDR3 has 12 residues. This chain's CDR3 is CASSKGNYEQYF. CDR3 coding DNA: TGTGCCAGCAGCAAGGGGAACTACGAGCAGTACTTC.

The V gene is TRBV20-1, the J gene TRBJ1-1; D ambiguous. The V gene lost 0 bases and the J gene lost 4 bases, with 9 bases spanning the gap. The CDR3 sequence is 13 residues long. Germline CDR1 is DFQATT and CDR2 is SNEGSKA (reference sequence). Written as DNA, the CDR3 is TGCAGTGCTAGAGATGTTACCCCCACTGAAGCTTTCTTT. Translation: CSARDVTPTEAFF.

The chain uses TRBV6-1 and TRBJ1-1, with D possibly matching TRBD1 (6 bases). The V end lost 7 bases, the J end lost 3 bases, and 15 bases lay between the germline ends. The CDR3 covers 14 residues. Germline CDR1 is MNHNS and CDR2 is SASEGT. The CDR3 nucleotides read TGTGCCAGCACCGAGGGGGGGGTTCACACTGAAGCTTTCTTT. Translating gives CASTEGGVHTEAFF.

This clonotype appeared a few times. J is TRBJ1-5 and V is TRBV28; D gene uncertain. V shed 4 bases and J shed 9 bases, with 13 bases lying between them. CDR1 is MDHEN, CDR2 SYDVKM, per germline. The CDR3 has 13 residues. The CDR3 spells CASSSPGSRPQHF. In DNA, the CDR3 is TGTGCCAGCAGTTCGCCGGGGAGCCGGCCCCAGCATTTT.

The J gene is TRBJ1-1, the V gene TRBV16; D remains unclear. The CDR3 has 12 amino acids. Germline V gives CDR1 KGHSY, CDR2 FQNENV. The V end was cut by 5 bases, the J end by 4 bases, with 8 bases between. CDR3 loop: CASSFTGTEAFF. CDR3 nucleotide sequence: TGTGCCAGCAGCTTCACGGGCACTGAAGCTTTCTTT.